Listed here are 28 T cell receptor beta chains from one sample, sequenced in a study of T cell changes during pregnancy in multiple sclerosis. Produced via immunoSEQ multiplex PCR; TCRdb's table is partial and in-frame only. The sample lists 55,000 to 80,000 clones, approximately 95% occurring once. Sequencing was performed on CD8+ T cells from peripheral blood mononuclear cells, taken in the second trimester of pregnancy. These TCRs come from a female donor with multiple sclerosis, enrolled in a pregnancy study.

This clone was detected once. J is TRBJ2-3 and V is TRBV9, with 8 nucleotides matching TRBD2. J was trimmed by 2 bases and V by 0 bases; bases with no gene match: 5. This CDR3 is built from 16 residues. CDR1 and CDR2 from the germline V gene are SGDLS and YYNGEE. CDR3 in amino acids: CASSVGLAGNTDTQYF. The CDR3 DNA is TGTGCCAGCAGCGTAGGGTTAGCGGGAAACACAGATACGCAGTATTTT.

This clone was picked up a small number of times. This chain connects TRBV19 to TRBJ1-1, with D perhaps matching TRBD1 (5 bases). Between the trimmed V and J ends, which lost 4 bases and 4 bases, there was a span of 10 bases. The CDR3 runs to 13 residues. Germline V gives CDR1 LNHDA, CDR2 SQIVND (reference sequence). The CDR3 region is CASSTNGGTEAFF. In nucleotides, the CDR3 is TGTGCCAGTAGTACCAACGGGGGCACTGAAGCTTTCTTT.

The rearrangement uses TRBV7-9 and TRBJ1-2; 7 nucleotides agree with TRBD1. V shed 5 bases, J shed 11 bases, and the junction held 11 bases outside the gene matches. From germline, CDR1 is SEHNR and CDR2 FQNEAQ (reference sequence). This CDR3 is 13 amino acids long. This CDR3 reads CASSDRDFLGYTF. The CDR3 nucleotides read TGTGCCAGCAGCGACAGGGATTTTTTGGGATACACCTTC.

V and J are TRBV19 and TRBJ2-1, with TRBD2 identical over 9 bases. Germline lookup yields CDR1 LNHDA and CDR2 SQIVND (reference sequence). The V and J ends lost 5 bases and 4 bases, in that order; junction bases with no gene match: 3. There are 14 residues in the CDR3. The CDR3 nucleotides read TGTGCCAGTAGTGCGACTAGCGGATACAATGAGCAGTTCTTC. It encodes CASSATSGYNEQFF.

The chain employs TRBV14 and TRBJ2-6; 8 nucleotides align to TRBD1. The CDR3 length is 16 residues. Germline assignment: CDR1 SGHDN and CDR2 FVKESK. The J segment lost 4 bases and the V segment lost 4 bases, leaving 6 bases of the junction unmatched. The CDR3 loop reads CASSPQGAAGANVLTF. CDR3 nucleotides: TGTGCCAGCAGCCCTCAGGGGGCGGCCGGGGCCAACGTCCTGACTTTC. The whole variable domain, remainder taken from reference TRBV14 and TRBJ2-6, is EAGVTQFPSHSVIEKGQTVTLRCDPISGHDNLYWYRRVMGKEIKFLLHFVKESKQDESGMPNNRFLAERTGGTYSTLKVQPAELEDSGVYFCASSPQGAAGANVLTFGAGSRLTVL.

The chain recombines TRBV6-5 with TRBJ1-1; D is unresolved. Trimming pared 0 bases from V and 0 bases from J, leaving 11 bases between. Germline CDR1 reads MNHEY; CDR2 reads SVGAGI. The CDR3 has 16 residues. CDR3 nucleotide sequence: TGTGCCAGCAGTTACTCCCCCGCGGATATGAACACTGAAGCTTTCTTT. It codes for CASSYSPADMNTEAFF.

The rearrangement joins TRBV28 to TRBJ2-2, with 12 nucleotides matching TRBD2. CDR3 length: 19 residues. The germline V gene encodes CDR1 MDHEN and CDR2 SYDVKM. Trimming took 6 bases from V and 5 from J; bases not matched to a gene: 16. CDR3 amino acids: CASRSLHLGLAGRTGELFF. The CDR3 region has the DNA TGTGCCAGCAGATCCCTTCACCTCGGACTAGCGGGAAGGACCGGGGAGCTGTTTTTT.

The V call is TRBV27, the J call TRBJ2-1, with TRBD1 identical over 9 bases. Per germline, CDR1 MNHEY and CDR2 SMNVEV (reference sequence). The CDR3 spans 16 residues. The J segment lost 4 bases and the V segment lost 10 bases, leaving 14 bases of the junction unmatched. The CDR3 DNA sequence: TGTGCCACCCGAGCGGTTGCGACAGGGGGGTACAATGAGCAGTTCTTC. Translated: CATRAVATGGYNEQFF.

The chain is built from TRBV5-6 and TRBJ1-1; TRBD1 matches 9 bases. The CDR3 runs 16 residues. J lost 6 bases, V lost 0 bases, and 9 bases had no gene match. The germline gives CDR1 SGHDT, CDR2 YYEEEE. Here the CDR3 reads CASSLGLRTGVSEAFF. The CDR3 DNA sequence: TGTGCCAGCAGCTTGGGTCTTCGGACAGGGGTCTCTGAAGCTTTCTTT. Together with reference TRBV5-6 and TRBJ1-1, the CDR3 gives the full variable domain: DAGVTQSPTHLIKTRGQQVTLRCSPKSGHDTVSWYQQALGQGPQFIFQYYEEEERQRGNFPDRFSGHQFPNYSSELNVNALLLGDSALYLCASSLGLRTGVSEAFFGQGTRLTVV.

This chain connects TRBV9 to TRBJ2-3; 13 bases are shared with TRBD2. The CDR3 sequence is 16 residues long. Germline V gene lookup returns CDR1 SGDLS and CDR2 YYNGEE. V was pared by 3 bases and J by 4 bases, with 5 bases of the junction left unmatched. CDR3 amino acids: CASSDGLAGVSDTQYF. The CDR3 coding sequence is TGTGCCAGCAGCGACGGACTAGCGGGAGTTTCAGATACGCAGTATTTT.

The chain has TRBV18 and TRBJ2-5; TRBD1 agrees at 7 bases. The junction had 9 bases not matched to a gene; V was cut back by 3 bases and J by 5 bases. Per germline, CDR1 KGHSH and CDR2 LQKENI. The CDR3 sequence is 15 residues long. The chain's CDR3 is CASSPAQGREETQYF. In DNA form, the CDR3 reads TGTGCCAGCTCACCCGCACAGGGGCGCGAGGAGACCCAGTACTTC.

This chain connects TRBV6-5 to TRBJ1-1, with TRBD1 as a possible D gene (5 bases). V shed 4 bases and J shed 2 bases, with 11 bases lying between them. This CDR3 comprises 14 residues. Germline V gene lookup returns CDR1 MNHEY and CDR2 SVGAGI. The CDR3 DNA sequence: TGTGCCAGCAGTTTAGACAGAGGAAACACTGAAGCTTTCTTT. This gives the protein CASSLDRGNTEAFF.

V usage is TRBV1 and J usage is TRBJ1-1; the D call of TRBD1 is as the table states it, not checked on the DNA. TRBV1 is recorded as a pseudogene. The CDR3 runs to 14 residues. The CDR3 bases are TGCACCAGCAGCCGTTACAAGGGGTGGACTGAAGCTTTCTTT. The encoded protein is CTSSRYKGWTEAFF.

This clone was counted once. The V gene is TRBV19, the J gene TRBJ2-6; a weak D match, TRBD2 (5 bases). Germline CDR1 and CDR2: LNHDA and SQIVND (reference sequence). This CDR3 region has 14 residues. Trimming took 6 bases from V and 2 from J, leaving 8 bases between them. The CDR3 DNA follows: TGTGCCAGTAGCGACGGGGCTGGGGCCAACGTCCTGACTTTC. It yields the protein CASSDGAGANVLTF.

In its sample, this clone was seen once. The chain carries TRBV7-9 and TRBJ2-3; TRBD1 aligns across 9 bases. V trimming: 0 bases; J trimming: 0 bases; junction bases outside the gene matches: 4. Germline lookup yields CDR1 SEHNR and CDR2 FQNEAQ (reference sequence). The CDR3 is 17 residues long. This CDR3 reads CASSLAQGTGSTDTQYF. The CDR3 DNA reads TGTGCCAGCAGCTTAGCGCAAGGGACAGGGAGCACAGATACGCAGTATTTT.

A remark on this clone: An end of the junction differs from the germline gene, which may be a read error. The rearrangement uses TRBV19 and TRBJ2-2, with 9 positions matching TRBD2. The CDR3 extends over 14 amino acids. The V gene's germline CDR1 is LNHDA and CDR2 SQIVND (reference sequence). The CDR3 spells CASSSGSPTGELFF. CDR3 sequence (DNA): TGTGCCAGCAGTAGCGGGAGCCCAACCGGGGAGCTGTTTTTT.

The chain couples TRBV6-5 to TRBJ1-4; 9 positions match TRBD1. V shed 5 bases and J 8 bases; nucleotides not matched to a gene: 3. The CDR3 is 13 residues long. The germline V gene has CDR1 MNHEY and CDR2 SVGAGI. As DNA, the CDR3 is TGTGCCAGCAGTACAGGGGGCCAAGAAAAACTGTTTTTT. Residues: CASSTGGQEKLFF.

V and J are TRBV27 and TRBJ2-1, with 11 bases matching TRBD2. CDR3 size: 14 residues. Germline loops: CDR1 MNHEY, CDR2 SMNVEV (reference sequence). V shed 7 bases, J shed 8 bases, and the junction held 7 bases outside the gene matches. The DNA of the CDR3 is TGTGCCAGCACCTCCGGACTAGCGGGCTATGAGCAGTTCTTC. This encodes CASTSGLAGYEQFF.

The rearrangement joins TRBV29-1 to TRBJ2-7, with TRBD2 matching 10 bases. Unmatched junction bases numbered 5, after V lost 0 bases and J lost 0 bases. The CDR3 sequence is 16 residues long. In germline, CDR1 is SQVTM, CDR2 ANQGSEA. The chain's CDR3 is CSVEDPSGRASYEQYF. As DNA, the CDR3 is TGCAGCGTTGAAGACCCCAGCGGGAGGGCCTCCTACGAGCAGTACTTC.

J is TRBJ2-7 and V is TRBV6-5, with D perhaps matching TRBD1 (5 bases). Trimming stripped 4 bases from V and 3 bases from J, with 7 bases between. CDR1 and CDR2 from the germline V gene are MNHEY and SVGAGI. The CDR3 has 12 residues. The CDR3 nucleotides read TGTGCCAGCAGTTCCGACAGCTACGAGCAGTACTTC. Translation gives CASSSDSYEQYF.

The chain has TRBV27 and TRBJ2-1, with D perhaps TRBD2 (6 bases). This CDR3 region has 16 residues. Trimming cost V 3 bases and J 0 bases, with 12 bases left between them. From germline, CDR1 is MNHEY and CDR2 SMNVEV (reference sequence). In DNA, the CDR3 is TGTGCCAGCAGTTTCACGGGGGTCGGCTCCTACAATGAGCAGTTCTTC. Protein product: CASSFTGVGSYNEQFF.

This chain joins TRBV27 and TRBJ2-3; TRBD1 aligns across 7 bases. The CDR3 runs 16 residues. Germline trimming cut 3 bases from V and 2 bases from J; bases unmatched to any gene: 8. Germline values: CDR1 MNHEY, CDR2 SMNVEV (reference sequence). CDR3 sequence: CASSFLPGGPTDTQYF. CDR3 nucleotides: TGTGCCAGCAGTTTCCTCCCAGGGGGTCCCACAGATACGCAGTATTTT.

The chain's CDR3 is CASGTGYTEAFF. Here the CDR3 DNA reads TGTGCTAGTGGAACGGGATACACTGAAGCTTTCTTT. The V gene is TRBV12-5, the J gene TRBJ1-1; no reliable D call. The CDR3 is made up of 12 amino acids. Germline V CDR1 and CDR2: LGHNT, FRNRAP. V gave up 6 bases and J gave up 3 bases, with 8 bases separating them.

The rearrangement links TRBV7-9 to TRBJ2-7, with a weak D call TRBD1 (5 bases). This CDR3 has 12 residues. Germline loops: CDR1 SEHNR, CDR2 FQNEAQ (reference sequence). V gave up 2 bases and J gave up 12 bases, with 14 bases separating them. In nucleotides, the CDR3 is TGTGCCAGCAGCTTACTGGGGCAATCCGCGTACTTC. Encoded protein: CASSLLGQSAYF. Full variable domain (rest looked up from reference TRBV7-9 and TRBJ2-7): DTGVSQNPRHKITKRGQNVTFRCDPISEHNRLYWYRQTLGQGPEFLTYFQNEAQLEKSRLLSDRFSAERPKGSFSTLEIQRTEQGDSAMYLCASSLLGQSAYFGPGTRLTVT.

The count of this clone is one. The CDR3 sequence: CASPPGLPQETQYF. CDR3 sequence (DNA): TGTGCCAGCCCACCGGGACTTCCTCAAGAGACCCAGTACTTC. The chain joins TRBV21-1 to TRBJ2-5; the table gives TRBD2 as D, unverified against the DNA. TRBV21-1 is reported as a pseudogene. There are 14 residues in the CDR3.

The CDR3 DNA sequence: TGTGCCAGCAGCCCCCCCGGGGGGGGAGAAAAACTGTTTTTT. This sequence encodes CASSPPGGGEKLFF. The rearrangement uses TRBV7-9 and TRBJ1-4; perhaps TRBD1 as D (5 bases). The V end was cut by 5 bases, the J end by 8 bases, with 15 bases between. This CDR3 has 14 amino acids. The germline CDR1 and CDR2 sequences are SEHNR and FQNEAQ (reference sequence).

The V gene is TRBV6-1, the J gene TRBJ2-1, with D perhaps TRBD2 (5 bases). The germline CDR1 and CDR2 sequences are MNHNS and SASEGT. Trimming stripped 4 bases from V and 8 bases from J, with 18 bases between. CDR3 length equals 15 residues. This CDR3 reads CASSAQAGGWDEQFF. Written as DNA, the CDR3 is TGTGCCAGCAGTGCCCAAGCCGGAGGTTGGGATGAGCAGTTCTTC.

The V gene is TRBV27, the J gene TRBJ2-1; maybe TRBD1 (5 bases). The CDR3 length is 13 residues. V lost 10 bases and J lost 7, with 17 bases in between. CDR1 is MNHEY, CDR2 SMNVEV, per germline (reference sequence). The CDR3 is CAIKSREANEQFF. The CDR3 DNA is TGTGCCATCAAATCCAGGGAAGCAAATGAGCAGTTCTTC.